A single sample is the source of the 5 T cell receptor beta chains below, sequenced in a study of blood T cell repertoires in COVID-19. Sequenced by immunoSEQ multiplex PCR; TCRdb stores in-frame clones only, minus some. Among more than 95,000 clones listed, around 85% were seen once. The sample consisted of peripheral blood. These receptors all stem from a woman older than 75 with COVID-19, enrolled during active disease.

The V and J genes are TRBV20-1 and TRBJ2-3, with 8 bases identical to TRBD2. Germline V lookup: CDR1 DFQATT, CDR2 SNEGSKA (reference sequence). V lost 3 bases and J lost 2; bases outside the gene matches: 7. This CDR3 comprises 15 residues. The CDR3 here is CSASETSGITDTQYF. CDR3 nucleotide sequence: TGCAGTGCTAGTGAAACTAGCGGAATCACAGATACGCAGTATTTT.

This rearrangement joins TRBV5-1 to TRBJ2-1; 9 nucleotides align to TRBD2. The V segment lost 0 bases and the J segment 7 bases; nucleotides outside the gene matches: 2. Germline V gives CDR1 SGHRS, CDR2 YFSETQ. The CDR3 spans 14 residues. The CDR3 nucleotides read TGCGCCAGCAGCTTGGGACTAGCGGAAAATGAGCAGTTCTTC. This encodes CASSLGLAENEQFF. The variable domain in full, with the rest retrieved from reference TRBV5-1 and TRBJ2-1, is KAGVTQTPRYLIKTRGQQVTLSCSPISGHRSVSWYQQTPGQGLQFLFEYFSETQRNKGNFPGRFSGRQFSNSRSEMNVSTLELGDSALYLCASSLGLAENEQFFGPGTRLTVL.

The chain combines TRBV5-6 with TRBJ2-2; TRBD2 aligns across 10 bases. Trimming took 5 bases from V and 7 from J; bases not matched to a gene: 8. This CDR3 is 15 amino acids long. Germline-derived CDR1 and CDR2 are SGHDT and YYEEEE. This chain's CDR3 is CASSVGLAISGELFF. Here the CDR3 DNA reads TGTGCCAGCAGTGTGGGACTAGCGATAAGCGGGGAGCTGTTTTTT.

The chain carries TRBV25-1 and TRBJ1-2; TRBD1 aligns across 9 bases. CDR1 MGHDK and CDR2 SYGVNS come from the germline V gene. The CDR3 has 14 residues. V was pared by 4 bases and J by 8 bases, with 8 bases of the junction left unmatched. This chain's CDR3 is CASSGDRVFRGYTF. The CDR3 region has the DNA TGTGCCAGCAGTGGGGACAGGGTATTTCGGGGCTACACCTTC.

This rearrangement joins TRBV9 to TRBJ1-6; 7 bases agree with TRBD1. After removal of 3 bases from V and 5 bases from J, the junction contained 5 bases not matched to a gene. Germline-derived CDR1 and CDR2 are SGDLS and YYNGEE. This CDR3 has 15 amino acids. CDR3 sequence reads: CASSGGTENNSPLHF. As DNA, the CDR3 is TGTGCCAGCAGCGGCGGGACAGAAAATAATTCACCCCTCCACTTT.